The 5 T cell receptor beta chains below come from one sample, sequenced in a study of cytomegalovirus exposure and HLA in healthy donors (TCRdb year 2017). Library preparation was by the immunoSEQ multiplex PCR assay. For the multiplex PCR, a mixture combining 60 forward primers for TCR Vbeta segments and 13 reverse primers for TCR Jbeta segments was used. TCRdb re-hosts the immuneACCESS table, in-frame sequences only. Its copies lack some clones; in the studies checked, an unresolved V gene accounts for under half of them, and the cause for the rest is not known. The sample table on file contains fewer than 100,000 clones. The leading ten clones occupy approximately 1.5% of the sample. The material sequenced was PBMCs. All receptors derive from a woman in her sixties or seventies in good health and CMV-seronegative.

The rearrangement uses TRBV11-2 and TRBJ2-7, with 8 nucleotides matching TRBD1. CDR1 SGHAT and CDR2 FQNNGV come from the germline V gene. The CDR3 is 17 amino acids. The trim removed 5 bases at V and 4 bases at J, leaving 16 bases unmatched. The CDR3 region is CASSPGQLGTGLYEQYF. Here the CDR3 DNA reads TGTGCCAGCAGCCCGGGCCAGCTCGGGACAGGATTATACGAGCAGTACTTC.

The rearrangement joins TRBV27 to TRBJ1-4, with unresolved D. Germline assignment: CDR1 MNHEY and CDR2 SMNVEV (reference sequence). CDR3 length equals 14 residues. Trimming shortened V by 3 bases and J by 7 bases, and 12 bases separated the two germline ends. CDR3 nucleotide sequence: TGTGCCAGCAGTTTTCGGAGTTCCGGTGAAAAACTGTTTTTT. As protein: CASSFRSSGEKLFF.

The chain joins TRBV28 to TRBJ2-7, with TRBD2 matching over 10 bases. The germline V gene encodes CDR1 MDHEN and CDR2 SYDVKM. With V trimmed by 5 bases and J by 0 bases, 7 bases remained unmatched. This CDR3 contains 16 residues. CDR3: CASSLQTSGYSYEQYF. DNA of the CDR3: TGTGCCAGCAGTCTCCAGACTAGCGGGTACTCCTACGAGCAGTACTTC.

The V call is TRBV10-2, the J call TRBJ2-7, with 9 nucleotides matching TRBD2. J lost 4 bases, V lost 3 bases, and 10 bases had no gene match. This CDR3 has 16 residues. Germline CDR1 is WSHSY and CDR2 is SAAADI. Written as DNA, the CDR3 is TGCGCCAGCAGTGAAATCGGGCGGGGGGGGGCATACGAGCAGTACTTC. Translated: CASSEIGRGGAYEQYF.

CDR3 DNA: TGTGCCAGCAGCCCGGGACTAGCGGGAGTGGGTGAGCAGTTCTTC. This encodes CASSPGLAGVGEQFF. The genes are TRBV11-3 and TRBJ2-1, with 14 bases that match TRBD2. The CDR3 consists of 15 residues. V was pared by 5 bases and J by 9 bases, with 6 bases of the junction left unmatched. CDR1 is SGHNT, CDR2 YENEEA, per germline.